These 6 T cell receptor beta chains were sequenced from one sample in a study of Graves' ophthalmopathy and Graves' hyperthyroidism. Amplification from RNA transcripts yielded the TCR beta CDR3 regions. HTBI primers primed a first-round RT-PCR, and a second-round multiplex PCR followed. TCRdb fed the multiplex PCR reads into MiXCR, producing one record per CDR3 protein. The data show about 500,000 distinct CDR3 sequences, about 35% seen once. The sample consisted of peripheral blood or thyroid tissue (not recorded which). These receptors all come from an adult man with Graves' hyperthyroidism.

This clonotype was observed at least ten times. This chain joins TRBV29-1 and TRBJ2-2, with TRBD1 matching 8 bases. V gave up 5 bases and J gave up 5 bases; unmatched junction bases: 4. Germline loops: CDR1 SQVTM, CDR2 ANQGSEA. The CDR3 has 13 amino acids. The CDR3 here is CSVTGGRTGELFF. CDR3 nucleotide sequence: TGCAGCGTTACAGGGGGACGGACCGGGGAGCTGTTTTTT.

This clonotype was seen repeatedly, ten times or more. The chain combines TRBV11-3 with TRBJ1-1, with a possible D match to TRBD1 (5 bases). V shed 6 bases and J shed 3 bases, with 14 bases lying between them. Germline assignment: CDR1 SGHNT and CDR2 YENEEA. The CDR3 runs to 14 residues. The CDR3 sequence is CASRPQGLHTEAFF. The DNA of the CDR3 is TGTGCCAGCAGACCGCAGGGTTTGCACACTGAAGCTTTCTTT.

This sequence joins TRBV20-1 and TRBJ2-2, with D possibly being TRBD1 (5 bases). Trimming took off 3 bases at V and 1 base at J, with 15 bases between the two ends. This CDR3 has 16 residues. Per germline, CDR1 DFQATT and CDR2 SNEGSKA (reference sequence). The CDR3 here is CSASAPTQGNTGELFF. The DNA for the CDR3 is TGCAGTGCTAGCGCACCTACTCAGGGGAACACCGGGGAGCTGTTTTTT.

This clonotype has at least ten counts. This chain's CDR3 is CASSWGVATEAFF. CDR3 in DNA: TGTGCCAGCAGTTGGGGGGTTGCCACTGAAGCTTTCTTT. This rearrangement joins TRBV12-3 or TRBV12-4 to TRBJ1-1; tentatively, D is TRBD1 (5 bases). Trimming left V 4 bases short and J 4 bases short, with 10 bases between. The CDR3 is made up of 13 amino acids.

The rearrangement joins TRBV29-1 to TRBJ1-2; no clear D gene. Trimming took 1 base from V and 5 from J, leaving 17 bases between them. The CDR3 totals 15 residues. Germline V lookup: CDR1 SQVTM, CDR2 ANQGSEA. This CDR3 is CSVEGTDEIWYGYTF. Written as DNA, the CDR3 is TGCAGCGTTGAAGGGACCGACGAGATCTGGTATGGCTACACCTTC. Supplemented by reference TRBV29-1 and TRBJ1-2, the full variable domain reads SAVISQKPSRDICQRGTSLTIQCQVDSQVTMMFWYRQQPGQSLTLIATANQGSEATYESGFVIDKFPISRPNLTFSTLTVSNMSPEDSSIYLCSVEGTDEIWYGYTFGSGTRLTVV.

This clonotype was detected only a few times. This CDR3 reads CASSLDVGDSNQPQHF. DNA of the CDR3: TGCGCCAGCAGCCTAGACGTCGGGGATAGCAATCAGCCCCAGCATTTT. This chain links TRBV4-1 with TRBJ1-5; D unresolved. Germline lookup yields CDR1 MGHRA and CDR2 YSYEKL. Trimming took 4 bases from V and 0 from J, leaving 13 bases between them. This CDR3 is 16 amino acids long.